The rows below give T cell receptor beta chains drawn from one sample of a study of beta chain features in type 1 diabetes. Repertoires were generated with immunoSEQ multiplex PCR, while TCRdb's copy carries only in-frame clones and drops some. The profile shows about 200,000 clones, 9.5% to 13% of them singletons. Sample: central memory CD4+ T cells from blood. These receptors were collected from a man aged 18 to 29 in good health. Both conserved end residues are part of each CDR3. A D gene is named only where the DNA matches it firmly. The size of a clone is reported for some rows only, either as once, few or many, or as a class for expanded clones.

TRBD2	TRBV20-1	TRBJ2-1	few	TGCAGTGAAGGGACTAACAATGAGCAGTTCTTC	CSEGTNNEQFF
TRBD1	TRBV29-1	TRBJ1-2	.	TGCCGCGTTGCCGGGGGTACAGGGGCTCAATATGGCTACACCTTC	CRVAGGTGAQYGYTF
.	TRBV5-1	TRBJ2-5	.	TGCGCCAGCAGCTTGGAGCGCCTGGGTGAGACCCAGTACTTC	CASSLERLGETQYF
TRBD1	TRBV30	TRBJ1-5	few	TGTGCCTGGAGTGTACCTGGTTTGGACAGGGCCCAGCATTTT	CAWSVPGLDRAQHF
.	TRBV28	TRBJ2-1	.	TGTGCCAGCAGTTTCCGTGAGGATTACAATGAGCAGTTCTTC	CASSFREDYNEQFF
.	TRBV4-3	TRBJ1-1	few	TGCGCCAGCAGCCTACCAGGGAACACTGAAGCTTTCTTT	CASSLPGNTEAFF
.	TRBV7-2	TRBJ2-1	.	TGTGCCAGCAGTCGAGGGGGAAACAATGAGCAGCTCTTC	CASSRGGNNEQLF
TRBD1	TRBV25-1	TRBJ2-7	few	TGTGCCAGCAGTGCGGCCGGGACAGGGGTGAACGAGCAGTACTTC	CASSAAGTGVNEQYF
TRBD2	TRBV6-6	TRBJ2-2	.	TGTGCAGGGCGGGAGGGCATCGGGGAGCTGTTTTTT	CAGREGIGELFF
.	TRBV7-2	TRBJ1-2	.	TGTGCCAGCAGCTTAACTATTGAGGGCTACACCTTC	CASSLTIEGYTF
.	TRBV9	TRBJ2-2	.	TGTGCCAGCAGCGTCCGGGACTTAAACACCGGGGAGCTGTTTTTT	CASSVRDLNTGELFF
.	TRBV7-9	TRBJ1-2	.	TGTGCCAGCAGCTTAGGGGACGGGAACTATGGCTACACCTTC	CASSLGDGNYGYTF
.	TRBV7-8	TRBJ2-7	few	TGTGCCAGCAGCCCCGACTGGGCATCCTACGAGCAGTACTTC	CASSPDWASYEQYF
TRBD1	TRBV15	TRBJ2-3	.	TGTGCCGTATCGACAGGGTATTCAACAGATACGCAGTATTTT	CAVSTGYSTDTQYF
.	TRBV5-1	TRBJ2-7	few	TGCGCCAGCAGCTTACCACAGGGTATCGAGCAGTACTTC	CASSLPQGIEQYF
TRBD2	TRBV18	TRBJ2-7	few	TGTGCCAGCTCACCACCGACTAGCGATAACGACTACGAGCAGTACTTC	CASSPPTSDNDYEQYF
TRBD2	TRBV7-2	TRBJ2-6	.	TGTGCCAGCAGCTTATTTAGCGGGAGCTCATCTGGGGCCAACGTCCTGACTTTC	CASSLFSGSSSGANVLTF
TRBD2	TRBV19	TRBJ2-6	.	TGTGCCAGTAGCACTCCGACTAGCACAAACGTCCTGACTTTC	CASSTPTSTNVLTF
TRBD2	TRBV6-6	TRBJ2-1	.	TGTGCCAGCAGTGCGACTAGCGGGACGCAGTTCTTC	CASSATSGTQFF
.	TRBV5-1	TRBJ2-3	.	TGCGCCAGCAGCTGGGGCCAGAGCACAGATACGCAGTATTTT	CASSWGQSTDTQYF
.	TRBV7-2	TRBJ2-1	few	TGTGCCAGCGGGGTCGGGGGAACCTTCTACAATGAGCAGTTCTTC	CASGVGGTFYNEQFF